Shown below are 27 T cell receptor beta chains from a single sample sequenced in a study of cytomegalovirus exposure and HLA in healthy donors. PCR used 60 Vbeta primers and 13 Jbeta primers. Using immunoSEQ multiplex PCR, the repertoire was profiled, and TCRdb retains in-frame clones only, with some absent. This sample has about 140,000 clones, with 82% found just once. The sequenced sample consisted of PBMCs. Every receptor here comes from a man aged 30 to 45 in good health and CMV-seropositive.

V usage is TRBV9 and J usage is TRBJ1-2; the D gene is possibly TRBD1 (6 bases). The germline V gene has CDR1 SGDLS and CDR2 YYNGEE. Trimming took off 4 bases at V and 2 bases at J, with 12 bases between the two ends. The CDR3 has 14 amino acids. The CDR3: CASSPAGQNYGYTF. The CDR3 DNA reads TGTGCCAGCAGCCCCGCAGGACAGAACTATGGCTACACCTTC.

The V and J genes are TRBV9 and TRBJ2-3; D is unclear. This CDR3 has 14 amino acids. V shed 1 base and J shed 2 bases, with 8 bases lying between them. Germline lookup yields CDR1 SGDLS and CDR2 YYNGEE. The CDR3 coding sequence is TGTGCCAGCAGCGTACGTCACTACACAGATACGCAGTATTTT. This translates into CASSVRHYTDTQYF.

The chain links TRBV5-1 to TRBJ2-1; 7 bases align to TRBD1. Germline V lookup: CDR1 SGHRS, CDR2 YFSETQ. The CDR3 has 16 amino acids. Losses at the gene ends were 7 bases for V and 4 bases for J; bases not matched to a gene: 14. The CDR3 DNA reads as TGCGCCAGCTCAACCGGTAGGGACAGCCTATACAATGAGCAGTTCTTC. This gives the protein CASSTGRDSLYNEQFF. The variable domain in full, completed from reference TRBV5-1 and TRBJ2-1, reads KAGVTQTPRYLIKTRGQQVTLSCSPISGHRSVSWYQQTPGQGLQFLFEYFSETQRNKGNFPGRFSGRQFSNSRSEMNVSTLELGDSALYLCASSTGRDSLYNEQFFGPGTRLTVL.

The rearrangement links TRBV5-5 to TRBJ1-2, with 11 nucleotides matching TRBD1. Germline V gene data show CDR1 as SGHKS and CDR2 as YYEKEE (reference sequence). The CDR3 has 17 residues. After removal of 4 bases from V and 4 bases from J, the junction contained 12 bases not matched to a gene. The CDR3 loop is CASSPSRTGGTLYGYTF. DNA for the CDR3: TGTGCCAGCAGCCCGTCAAGGACAGGGGGCACCCTCTATGGCTACACCTTC.

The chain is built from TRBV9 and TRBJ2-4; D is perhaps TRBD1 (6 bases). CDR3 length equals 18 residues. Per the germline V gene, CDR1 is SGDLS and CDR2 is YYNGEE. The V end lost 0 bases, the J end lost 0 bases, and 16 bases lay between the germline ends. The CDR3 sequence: CASSVASTGQGAKNIQYF. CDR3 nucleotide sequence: TGTGCCAGCAGCGTAGCTTCCACAGGGCAGGGAGCCAAAAACATTCAGTACTTC.

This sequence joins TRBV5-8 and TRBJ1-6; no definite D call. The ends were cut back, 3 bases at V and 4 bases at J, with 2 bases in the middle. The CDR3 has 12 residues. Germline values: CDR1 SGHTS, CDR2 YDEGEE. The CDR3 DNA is TGTGCCAGCAGCTCTTATAATTCACCCCTCCACTTT. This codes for CASSSYNSPLHF. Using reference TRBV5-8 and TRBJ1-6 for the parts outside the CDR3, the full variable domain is EAGVTQSPTHLIKTRGQQATLRCSPISGHTSVYWYQQALGLGLQFLLWYDEGEERNRGNFPPRFSGRQFPNYSSELNVNALELEDSALYLCASSSYNSPLHFGNGTRLTVT.

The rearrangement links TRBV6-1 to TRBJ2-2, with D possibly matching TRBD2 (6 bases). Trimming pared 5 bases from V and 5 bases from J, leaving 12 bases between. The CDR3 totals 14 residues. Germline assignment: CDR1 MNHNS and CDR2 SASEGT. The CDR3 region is CASSQMGGTGELFF. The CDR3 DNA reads TGTGCCAGCAGTCAAATGGGGGGAACCGGGGAGCTGTTTTTT.

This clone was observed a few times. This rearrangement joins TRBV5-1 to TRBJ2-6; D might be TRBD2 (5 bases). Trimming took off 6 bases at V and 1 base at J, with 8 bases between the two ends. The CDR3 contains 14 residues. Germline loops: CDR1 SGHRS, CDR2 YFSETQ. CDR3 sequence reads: CASTPGSGANVLTF. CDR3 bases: TGCGCCAGCACCCCGGGGTCTGGGGCCAACGTCCTGACTTTC.

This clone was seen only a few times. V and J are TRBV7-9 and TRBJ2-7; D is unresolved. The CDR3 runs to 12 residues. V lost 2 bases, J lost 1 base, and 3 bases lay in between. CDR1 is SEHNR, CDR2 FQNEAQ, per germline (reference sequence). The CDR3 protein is CASSLTSYEQYF. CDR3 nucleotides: TGTGCCAGCAGCTTAACATCCTACGAGCAGTACTTC.

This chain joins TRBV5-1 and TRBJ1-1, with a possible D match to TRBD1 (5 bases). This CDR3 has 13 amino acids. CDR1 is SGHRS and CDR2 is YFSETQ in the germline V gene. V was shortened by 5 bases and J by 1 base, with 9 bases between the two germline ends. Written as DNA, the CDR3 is TGCGCCAGCAGTGAAGGACAGAACACTGAAGCTTTCTTT. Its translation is CASSEGQNTEAFF.

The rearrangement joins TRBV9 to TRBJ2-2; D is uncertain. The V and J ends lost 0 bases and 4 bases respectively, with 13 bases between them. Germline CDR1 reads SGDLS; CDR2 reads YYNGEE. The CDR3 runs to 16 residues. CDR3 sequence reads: CASSVDGRSSTGELFF. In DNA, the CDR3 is TGTGCCAGCAGCGTAGATGGGCGATCAAGCACCGGGGAGCTGTTTTTT.

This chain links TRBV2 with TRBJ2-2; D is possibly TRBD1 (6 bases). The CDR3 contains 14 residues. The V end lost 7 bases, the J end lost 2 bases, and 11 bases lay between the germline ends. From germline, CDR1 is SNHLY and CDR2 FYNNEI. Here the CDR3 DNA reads TGTGCCAGCAAAAGGGACACAAACACCGGGGAGCTGTTTTTT. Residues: CASKRDTNTGELFF.

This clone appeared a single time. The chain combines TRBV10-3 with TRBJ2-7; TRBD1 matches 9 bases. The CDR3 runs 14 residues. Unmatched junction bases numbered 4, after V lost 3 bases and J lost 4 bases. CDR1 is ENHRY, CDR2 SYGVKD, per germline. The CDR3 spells CAISDPGQGYEQYF. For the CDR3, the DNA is TGTGCCATCAGTGACCCGGGACAGGGTTACGAGCAGTACTTC.

The CDR3 coding sequence is TGTGCCAGTAGTATACAGGGGGGACTCGGGGCCGAGCAGTACTTC. This encodes CASSIQGGLGAEQYF. V usage is TRBV19 and J usage is TRBJ2-7, with TRBD1 as a possible D gene (7 bases). V dropped 2 bases and J dropped 6 bases, with 17 bases sitting between them. CDR3 size: 15 residues. Germline assignment: CDR1 LNHDA and CDR2 SQIVND (reference sequence).

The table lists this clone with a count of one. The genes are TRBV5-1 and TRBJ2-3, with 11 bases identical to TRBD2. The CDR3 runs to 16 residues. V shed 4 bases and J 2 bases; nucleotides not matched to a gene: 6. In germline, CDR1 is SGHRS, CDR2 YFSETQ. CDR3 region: CASSPGLAGPTDTQYF. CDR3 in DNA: TGCGCCAGCAGCCCCGGACTAGCGGGTCCCACAGATACGCAGTATTTT.

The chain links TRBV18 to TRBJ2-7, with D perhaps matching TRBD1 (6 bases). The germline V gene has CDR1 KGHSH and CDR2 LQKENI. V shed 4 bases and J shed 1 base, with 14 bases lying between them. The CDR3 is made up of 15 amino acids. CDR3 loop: CASSQDVGGSYEQYF. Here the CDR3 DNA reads TGTGCCAGCTCACAGGACGTAGGGGGATCCTACGAGCAGTACTTC.

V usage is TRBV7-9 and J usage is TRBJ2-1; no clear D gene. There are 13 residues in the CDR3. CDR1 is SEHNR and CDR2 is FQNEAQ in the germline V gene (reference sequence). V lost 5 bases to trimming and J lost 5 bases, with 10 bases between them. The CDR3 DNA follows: TGTGCCAGCAGCGCCGAGCCCAACAATGAGCAGTTCTTC. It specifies CASSAEPNNEQFF.

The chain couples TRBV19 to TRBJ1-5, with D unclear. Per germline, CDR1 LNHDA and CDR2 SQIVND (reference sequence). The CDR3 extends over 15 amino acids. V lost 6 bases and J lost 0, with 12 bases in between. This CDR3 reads CASSPQSGSNQPQHF. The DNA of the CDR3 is TGTGCCAGTAGCCCCCAGTCGGGTAGCAATCAGCCCCAGCATTTT.

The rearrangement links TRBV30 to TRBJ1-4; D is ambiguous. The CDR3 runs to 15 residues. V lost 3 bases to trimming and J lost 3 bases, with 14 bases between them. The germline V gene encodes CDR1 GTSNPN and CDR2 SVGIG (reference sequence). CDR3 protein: CAWRLTGRSNEKLFF. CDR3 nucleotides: TGTGCCTGGAGGCTTACCGGGAGATCTAATGAAAAACTGTTTTTT. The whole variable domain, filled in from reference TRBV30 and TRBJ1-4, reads SQTIHQWPATLVQPVGSPLSLECTVEGTSNPNLYWYRQAAGRGLQLLFYSVGIGQISSEVPQNLSASRPQDRQFILSSKKLLLSDSGFYLCAWRLTGRSNEKLFFGSGTQLSVL.

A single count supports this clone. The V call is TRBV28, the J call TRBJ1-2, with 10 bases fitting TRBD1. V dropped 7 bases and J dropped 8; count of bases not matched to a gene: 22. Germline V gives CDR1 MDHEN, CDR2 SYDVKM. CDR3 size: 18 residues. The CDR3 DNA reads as TGTGCCAGCACCGAGACAGGGGGCCTGTCGCAAATGGCCCAGGGCTACACCTTC. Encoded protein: CASTETGGLSQMAQGYTF.

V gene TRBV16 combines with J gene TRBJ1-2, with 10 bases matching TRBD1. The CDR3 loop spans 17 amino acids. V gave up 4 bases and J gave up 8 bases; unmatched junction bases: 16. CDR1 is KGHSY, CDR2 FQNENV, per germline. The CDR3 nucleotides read TGTGCCAGCAGCCCGTCCCGGGACAGGGGAACCGTGGAAGGCTACACCTTC. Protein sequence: CASSPSRDRGTVEGYTF.

The CDR3 DNA reads as TGTGCCAGCCTTCTAGCGGACCCGGGGGGGGATACGCAGTATTTT. Its translation: CASLLADPGGDTQYF. This chain connects TRBV7-2 to TRBJ2-3, with 8 bases matching TRBD2. The CDR3 is made up of 15 amino acids. Trimming at V came to 8 bases and at J to 6 bases, leaving 13 bases not matched to a gene. CDR1 is SGHTA, CDR2 FQGNSA, per germline.

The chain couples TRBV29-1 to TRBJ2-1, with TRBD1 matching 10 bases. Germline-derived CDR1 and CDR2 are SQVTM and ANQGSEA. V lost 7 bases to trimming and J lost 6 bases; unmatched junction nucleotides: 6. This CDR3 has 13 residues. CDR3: CSALRDRGNEQFF. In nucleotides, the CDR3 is TGCAGCGCCCTCCGGGACAGGGGCAATGAGCAGTTCTTC.

Here the CDR3 reads CATSRDGAGGSPLHF. Here the CDR3 DNA reads TGTGCCACCAGCAGAGATGGGGCGGGAGGCTCACCCCTCCACTTT. V usage is TRBV15 and J usage is TRBJ1-6; D possibly corresponds to TRBD1 (5 bases). Trimming pared 0 bases from V and 10 bases from J, leaving 13 bases between. This CDR3 comprises 15 residues. The V gene's germline CDR1 is LNHNV and CDR2 YYDKDF (reference sequence).

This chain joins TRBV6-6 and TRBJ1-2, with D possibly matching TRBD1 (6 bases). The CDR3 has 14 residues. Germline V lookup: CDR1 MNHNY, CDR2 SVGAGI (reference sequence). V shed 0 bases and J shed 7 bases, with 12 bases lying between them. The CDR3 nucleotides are TGTGCCAGCAGTTACTCTTCAGGGGAAGGTGGCTACACCTTC. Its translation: CASSYSSGEGGYTF.

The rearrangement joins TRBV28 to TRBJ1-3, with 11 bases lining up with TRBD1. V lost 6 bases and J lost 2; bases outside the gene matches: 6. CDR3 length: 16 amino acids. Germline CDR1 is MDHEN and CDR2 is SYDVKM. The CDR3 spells CASRPGQGAAGNTIYF. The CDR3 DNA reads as TGTGCCAGCAGACCCGGACAGGGGGCAGCTGGAAACACCATATATTTT.

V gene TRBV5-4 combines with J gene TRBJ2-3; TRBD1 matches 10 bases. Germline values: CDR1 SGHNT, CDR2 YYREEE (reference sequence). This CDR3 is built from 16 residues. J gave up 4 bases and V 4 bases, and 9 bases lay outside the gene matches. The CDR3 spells CASSRPGQGKSDTQYF. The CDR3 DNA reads TGTGCCAGCAGCCGCCCGGGACAGGGGAAGTCAGATACGCAGTATTTT.